This T cell receptor beta chain is from a study of CD8 T cells in Susac syndrome. Blood CD8+ and CD4+ T cells underwent high-throughput TCR beta sequencing. TEMRA cells were enriched by FACS, while CD8+ and CD4+ T cells were obtained through a negative isolation that was performed magnetically. Losses at the gene ends were 6 bases for V and 9 bases for J; bases not matched to a gene: 15. Germline CDR1 and CDR2: LGHDT and YNNKEL (reference sequence). This CDR3 comprises 15 residues. cDNA came from approximately 0.5 to 1 ug RNA primed by random hexamers. An immunoSEQ multiplex PCR amplified TCR beta CDR3 over 54 Vbeta and 13 Jbeta. TCRdb processed the immunoSEQ multiplex PCR reads anew with MiXCR; each CDR3 protein has one entry. The data show 200,000 to 250,000 distinct CDR3 sequences, 95% seen once.

The clonotype originates from a human donor with multiple sclerosis. This chain joins TRBV3-1 and TRBJ1-1; TRBD1 agrees at 8 bases. Sequenced material: CD4+ T cells from PBMCs. This CDR3 is CASSRIAGQAAKAFF. The CDR3 DNA is TGTGCCAGCAGTCGAATCGCGGGACAGGCAGCGAAAGCTTTCTTT.